This TCR beta chain was found in a study of T cells in tuberculosis. Looking at the study overall: This South African cohort compared adolescents with or without latent tuberculosis against adults with active tuberculosis. Study results and caveats: Smaller distances to GMM-specific TCRs suggested their expansion in active tuberculosis. The TCR-beta difference was not significant; alpha differences partly reflected length.

This table comes from immunoSEQ multiplex PCR, and its TCRdb copy is limited to in-frame clones, with some not included. Counted here are approximately 46,000 clones, roughly 96% occurring once; the ten biggest clones make up around 1.4%. This sample's time point: new active TB diagnosis, blood taken before or within 7 days of starting treatment. Positive smear microscopy and/or M. tuberculosis culture confirmed active disease. To note about this clone: The target antigen is unknown.

The CDR3 consists of 13 residues. V shed 4 bases and J shed 2 bases, with 9 bases lying between them. Germline loops: CDR1 MGHRA, CDR2 YSYEKL. This chain links TRBV4-1 with TRBJ2-7; unclear D gene. The source of this sequence is an adult with tuberculosis. The specimen was PBMCs, collected at tuberculosis diagnosis. The CDR3 loop is CASSRGPTYEQYF. The CDR3 DNA sequence: TGCGCCAGCAGCCGCGGCCCTACCTACGAGCAGTACTTC.